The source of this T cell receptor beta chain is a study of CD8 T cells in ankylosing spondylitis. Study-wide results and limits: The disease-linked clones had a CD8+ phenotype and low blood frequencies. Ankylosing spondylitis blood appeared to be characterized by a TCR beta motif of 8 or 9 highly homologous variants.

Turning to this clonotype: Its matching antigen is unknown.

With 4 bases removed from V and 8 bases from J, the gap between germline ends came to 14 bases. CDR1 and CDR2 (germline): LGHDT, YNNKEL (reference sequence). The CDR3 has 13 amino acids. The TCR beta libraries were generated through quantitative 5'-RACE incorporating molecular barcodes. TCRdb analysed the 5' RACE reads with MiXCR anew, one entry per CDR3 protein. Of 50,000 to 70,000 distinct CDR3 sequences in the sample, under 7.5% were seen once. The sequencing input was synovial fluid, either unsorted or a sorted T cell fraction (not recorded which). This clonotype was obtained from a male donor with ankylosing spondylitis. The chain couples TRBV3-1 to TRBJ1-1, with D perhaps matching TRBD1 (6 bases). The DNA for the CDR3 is TGTGCCAGCAGCCTCCGCAGGGGAACCGAAGCTTTCTTT. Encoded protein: CASSLRRGTEAFF.